This T cell receptor (beta chain) originates from a study of T cell changes during pregnancy in multiple sclerosis. CDR3 length: 12 amino acids. The germline CDR1 and CDR2 sequences are SGHVS and FNYEAQ. Some clones are missing from TCRdb's copy, which holds only in-frame ones; the method was immunoSEQ multiplex PCR. The repertoire holds tens of thousands of clones, approximately 94% seen once, with just over 2.5% in the top ten. Of note for this clone: One end of the junction varies from germline; a read error may be responsible.

The receptor comes from a female donor with multiple sclerosis, enrolled in a pregnancy study. The sample in question was CD8+ T cells from peripheral blood mononuclear cells, obtained after pregnancy. V gene TRBV7-6 combines with J gene TRBJ2-7; D ambiguous. The CDR3 is CASSLTVRELIF. CDR3 bases: TGTGCCAGCAGCTTAACCGTTCGAGAACTTATCTTC.